This T cell receptor beta chain was found in a study of cytomegalovirus exposure and HLA in healthy donors. Method: immunoSEQ multiplex PCR; TCRdb's copy keeps in-frame clones and lacks some. The repertoire consists of about 130,000 clones, with nearly 90% occurring once and the leading ten covering 0.95% to 1.3%. This CDR3 is built from 13 residues. CDR1 is MNHNS and CDR2 is SASEGT in the germline V gene. The V and J ends lost 5 bases and 3 bases respectively, with 10 bases between them. V is TRBV6-1 and J is TRBJ1-1; possibly TRBD1 for D (6 bases). Specimen: PBMCs. The TCR comes from a woman between 18 and 29 years old in good health and CMV-seronegative. Written as DNA, the CDR3 is TGTGCCAGCAGTCTACAGGGCTACACTGAAGCTTTCTTT. Amino acid sequence: CASSLQGYTEAFF.